The source of this TCR beta chain is a study of vaccination and CD4 T cells after COVID-19. Notes on this clonotype: Its antigen remains unidentified.

The Oncomine TCR Beta short-read assay generated sequence data from the DNA of cultured CD4+ T cells. TCRdb recomputed calls from the PCR reads with MiXCR, one row per CDR3 protein. The data hold just under 20,000 distinct CDR3 sequences, with about 40% observed a single time. The germline V and J ends were trimmed by 2 bases and 4 bases, with 6 bases remaining between them. The germline CDR1 and CDR2 sequences are SGHNT and YYREEE (reference sequence). The CDR3 is 12 amino acids. Treatment in this sample: roughly ten-day PBMC culture with coronavirus spike peptide pools or control peptides (ViraFEST assay).

This clonotype was obtained from a human donor who had recovered from COVID-19. V usage is TRBV5-4 and J usage is TRBJ1-2; D remains unclear. The material sequenced was CD4+ T cells from blood, cultured in vitro, taken before SARS-CoV-2 vaccination. The CDR3 coding sequence is TGTGCCAGCAGCTTACGATCCTATGGCTACACCTTC. The encoded protein is CASSLRSYGYTF.